A single sample gave rise to the 22 T cell receptor beta chains below, sequenced in a study of shared clonotypes between healthy human individuals. Clones were read by immunoSEQ multiplex PCR, and TCRdb kept only the in-frame ones, dropping some. The data contain about 2 million clones, roughly 94% of them singletons. Naive CD8 cells lacked CD45RO and underwent positive selection for CCR7, leaving out terminally differentiated effector memory CD45RA+ cells. Sequenced sample: naive CD8+ T cells sorted from blood. Receptor source: a man aged 18 to 30 in good health.

The chain carries TRBV7-8 and TRBJ2-7; D might be TRBD2 (5 bases). The CDR3 runs to 11 residues. Germline CDR1 is SGHVS and CDR2 is FQNEAQ. Trimming removed 8 bases at V and 3 bases at J, with 8 bases between. The CDR3 DNA follows: TGTGCCAGCTACGAGGGCTACGAGCAGTACTTC. This gives the protein CASYEGYEQYF.

This clone was seen once. The identical CDR3 is also encoded by other nucleotide sequences in the sample. V usage is TRBV6-5 and J usage is TRBJ2-7, with TRBD1 matching 8 bases. V lost 0 bases to trimming and J lost 4 bases; unmatched junction nucleotides: 8. The CDR3 loop spans 16 amino acids. CDR1 MNHEY and CDR2 SVGAGI come from the germline V gene. In DNA form, the CDR3 reads TGTGCCAGCAGTTACTCGATGGGACAGGCCACATACGAGCAGTACTTC. The encoded protein is CASSYSMGQATYEQYF.

To note about this clone: The sample holds other DNA sequences that translate to the same CDR3. The V and J genes are TRBV5-1 and TRBJ1-6; the match to TRBD1 covers 7 bases. V lost 0 bases and J lost 7; bases outside the gene matches: 1. CDR1 and CDR2 from the germline V gene are SGHRS and YFSETQ. This CDR3 region has 14 residues. The CDR3 loop is CASSLGQGNSPLHF. The DNA for the CDR3 is TGCGCCAGCAGCTTGGGACAGGGAAATTCACCCCTCCACTTT.

The rearrangement links TRBV6-1 to TRBJ2-7; 10 bases align to TRBD2. The CDR3 length is 15 residues. The J segment lost 5 bases and the V segment lost 11 bases, leaving 15 bases of the junction unmatched. Germline values: CDR1 MNHNS, CDR2 SASEGT. CDR3 nucleotides: TGTGCCTCCCGTAGCGGGAGGTCGTTCTGGGACGAGCAGTACTTC. Protein product: CASRSGRSFWDEQYF.

This chain uses TRBV7-9 with TRBJ2-7, with TRBD2 matching 10 bases. Trimming removed 4 bases from V and 2 bases from J; junction bases left unmatched: 2. The CDR3 is 14 amino acids. The germline gives CDR1 SEHNR, CDR2 FQNEAQ (reference sequence). The CDR3 DNA is TGTGCCAGCAGCTCGGGACTAGCGCCCTACGAGCAGTACTTC. Translated, it gives CASSSGLAPYEQYF.

This chain links TRBV2 with TRBJ2-1, with TRBD2 identical over 11 bases. Germline assignment: CDR1 SNHLY and CDR2 FYNNEI. V shed 8 bases, J shed 6 bases, and the junction held 9 bases outside the gene matches. This CDR3 has 15 residues. The CDR3 DNA reads as TGTGCCAGCCATCTCACTAGCGGGAGTATCAATGAGCAGTTCTTC. It yields the protein CASHLTSGSINEQFF.

This clone was seen a single time. The sample contains more than one DNA sequence encoding this CDR3. V and J are TRBV9 and TRBJ2-7; tentatively, D is TRBD1 or TRBD2 (5 bases each). Germline CDR1 SGDLS, CDR2 YYNGEE. V lost 2 bases and J 0 bases, leaving 12 bases between the germline ends. The CDR3 contains 15 residues. CDR3: CASSVGTASSYEQYF. DNA of the CDR3: TGTGCCAGCAGCGTGGGGACCGCATCCTCCTACGAGCAGTACTTC.

The rearrangement uses TRBV2 and TRBJ2-3, with TRBD2 matching over 13 bases. Germline V gene lookup returns CDR1 SNHLY and CDR2 FYNNEI. The V segment lost 8 bases and the J segment 2 bases; nucleotides outside the gene matches: 7. There are 16 residues in the CDR3. CDR3 residues: CASGGLAGVDTDTQYF. The CDR3 nucleotides read TGTGCCAGCGGAGGACTAGCGGGAGTTGACACAGATACGCAGTATTTT.

This rearrangement joins TRBV6-6 to TRBJ2-3; D perhaps matches TRBD2 (6 bases). Germline V gene data show CDR1 as MNHNY and CDR2 as SVGAGI (reference sequence). The CDR3 contains 14 residues. V was cut by 6 bases and J by 4 bases, with 14 bases left in between. CDR3 sequence (DNA): TGTGCCAGCAGCCCCGGGGTAGCGGCAGATACGCAGTATTTT. Translating gives CASSPGVAADTQYF.

The gene calls are TRBV6-7 and TRBJ2-2, with D hard to call. TRBV6-7 carries the ORF label, with uncertain function. This CDR3 has 12 amino acids. The V and J ends lost 11 bases and 0 bases respectively, with 7 bases between them. In DNA, the CDR3 is TGTGCCCAAGGAACGAACACCGGGGAGCTGTTTTTT. Translation: CAQGTNTGELFF.

This rearrangement joins TRBV6-1 to TRBJ2-7, with 9 bases that match TRBD2. CDR1 MNHNS and CDR2 SASEGT come from the germline V gene. The V and J ends lost 1 base and 3 bases, in that order; junction bases with no gene match: 13. The CDR3 is 18 residues long. Here the CDR3 DNA reads TGTGCCAGCAGTGAAGAGGCGGCGGCGGGGGGGATACTCTACGAGCAGTACTTC. Translation: CASSEEAAAGGILYEQYF.

This clone appeared once. The rearrangement links TRBV11-2 to TRBJ1-2; D ambiguous. Germline values: CDR1 SGHAT, CDR2 FQNNGV. CDR3 length equals 11 residues. Trimming pared 8 bases from V and 8 bases from J, leaving 12 bases between. The CDR3 is CASRGLEGYTF. The CDR3 nucleotides are TGTGCCAGCCGGGGTTTGGAGGGCTACACCTTC.

V and J are TRBV9 and TRBJ2-7, with 9 positions matching TRBD1. Germline V CDR1 and CDR2: SGDLS, YYNGEE. Losses at the gene ends were 4 bases for V and 5 bases for J; bases not matched to a gene: 10. The CDR3 has 15 amino acids. The CDR3 is CASSPWDRAFDEQYF. CDR3 DNA sequence: TGTGCCAGCAGCCCATGGGACAGGGCCTTCGACGAGCAGTACTTC.

This sequence joins TRBV10-1 and TRBJ2-7; D could derive from TRBD1 or TRBD2 (5 bases each). CDR3 length equals 15 residues. V was cut by 3 bases and J by 6 bases, with 18 bases left in between. The V gene's germline CDR1 is WNHNN and CDR2 SYGVQD (reference sequence). CDR3: CASSETNGAQGEQYF. The CDR3 DNA reads TGCGCCAGCAGTGAAACCAACGGGGCCCAAGGCGAGCAGTACTTC.

This chain uses TRBV25-1 with TRBJ2-5; D call uncertain. This CDR3 region has 14 residues. Germline values: CDR1 MGHDK, CDR2 SYGVNS. V was clipped by 1 base and J by 2 bases, with 8 bases between them. In DNA, the CDR3 is TGTGCCAGCAGTGAATTGGTAGGACAAGAGACCCAGTACTTC. This translates into CASSELVGQETQYF.

The chain combines TRBV6-5 with TRBJ2-3; D unresolved. The length of the CDR3 is 16 residues. Trimming shortened V by 1 base and J by 7 bases, and 18 bases separated the two germline ends. Germline V gene data show CDR1 as MNHEY and CDR2 as SVGAGI. This CDR3 is CASSYWSSGHTHTQYF. The CDR3 coding sequence is TGTGCCAGCAGTTACTGGAGTAGTGGGCACACGCATACGCAGTATTTT.

J is TRBJ2-1 and V is TRBV7-2; 9 bases are shared with TRBD2. V lost 4 bases and J lost 0; bases outside the gene matches: 4. The CDR3 has 16 amino acids. Germline lookup yields CDR1 SGHTA and CDR2 FQGNSA. The CDR3 bases are TGTGCCAGCAGCTCACTAGCGGGTGCCTCCTACAATGAGCAGTTCTTC. It codes for CASSSLAGASYNEQFF. Variable domain in full (rest from reference TRBV7-2 and TRBJ2-1): GAGVSQSPSNKVTEKGKDVELRCDPISGHTALYWYRQSLGQGLEFLIYFQGNSAPDKSGLPSDRFSAERTGGSVSTLTIQRTQQEDSAVYLCASSSLAGASYNEQFFGPGTRLTVL.

The genes are TRBV5-1 and TRBJ2-3, with D unclear. The CDR3 sequence is 13 residues long. Germline V gives CDR1 SGHRS, CDR2 YFSETQ. Trimming stripped 3 bases from V and 4 bases from J, with 9 bases between. The CDR3 DNA sequence: TGCGCCAGCAGCTCCGACGGGTCAGATACGCAGTATTTT. Its protein is CASSSDGSDTQYF.

The chain links TRBV28 to TRBJ2-4; the D gene is possibly TRBD1 (6 bases). The CDR3 extends over 14 amino acids. V shed 2 bases and J shed 2 bases, with 7 bases lying between them. Germline V CDR1 and CDR2: MDHEN, SYDVKM. The CDR3 sequence: CASSLTGPKNIQYF. The CDR3 DNA is TGTGCCAGCAGTTTAACAGGGCCCAAAAACATTCAGTACTTC.

In the case of this clone: A junction boundary mismatches the germline segment, possibly from a read error. This chain uses TRBV7-7 with TRBJ1-5; TRBD1 might be the D (5 bases). There are 15 residues in the CDR3. From germline, CDR1 is SSHAT and CDR2 FNYEAQ (reference sequence). DNA of the CDR3: TGTGCTAGCAGAGAAGGGGTACAGGGCAATCAGCCCCAGCATTTT. This encodes CASREGVQGNQPQHF.

The genes are TRBV15 and TRBJ2-1; D perhaps matches TRBD2 (5 bases). The CDR3 is 14 residues long. CDR1 is LNHNV and CDR2 is YYDKDF in the germline V gene (reference sequence). Trimming took off 2 bases at V and 2 bases at J, with 7 bases between the two ends. The CDR3 is CATSRSGTYNEQFF. The CDR3 nucleotides are TGTGCCACCAGCAGAAGCGGAACCTACAATGAGCAGTTCTTC.

As to this clone: This sample also contains other DNA sequences that code for the same CDR3. This chain uses TRBV9 with TRBJ2-3; 7 positions match TRBD1. Germline CDR1 and CDR2: SGDLS and YYNGEE. J was trimmed by 0 bases and V by 5 bases; bases with no gene match: 3. The CDR3 loop spans 14 amino acids. The CDR3 DNA sequence: TGTGCCAGCAGTGCACAGGGGAGCACAGATACGCAGTATTTT. Protein: CASSAQGSTDTQYF. The complete variable domain, with remaining parts taken from reference TRBV9 and TRBJ2-3, reads DSGVTQTPKHLITATGQRVTLRCSPRSGDLSVYWYQQSLDQGLQFLIQYYNGEERAKGNILERFSAQQFPDLHSELNLSSLELGDSALYFCASSAQGSTDTQYFGPGTRLTVL.